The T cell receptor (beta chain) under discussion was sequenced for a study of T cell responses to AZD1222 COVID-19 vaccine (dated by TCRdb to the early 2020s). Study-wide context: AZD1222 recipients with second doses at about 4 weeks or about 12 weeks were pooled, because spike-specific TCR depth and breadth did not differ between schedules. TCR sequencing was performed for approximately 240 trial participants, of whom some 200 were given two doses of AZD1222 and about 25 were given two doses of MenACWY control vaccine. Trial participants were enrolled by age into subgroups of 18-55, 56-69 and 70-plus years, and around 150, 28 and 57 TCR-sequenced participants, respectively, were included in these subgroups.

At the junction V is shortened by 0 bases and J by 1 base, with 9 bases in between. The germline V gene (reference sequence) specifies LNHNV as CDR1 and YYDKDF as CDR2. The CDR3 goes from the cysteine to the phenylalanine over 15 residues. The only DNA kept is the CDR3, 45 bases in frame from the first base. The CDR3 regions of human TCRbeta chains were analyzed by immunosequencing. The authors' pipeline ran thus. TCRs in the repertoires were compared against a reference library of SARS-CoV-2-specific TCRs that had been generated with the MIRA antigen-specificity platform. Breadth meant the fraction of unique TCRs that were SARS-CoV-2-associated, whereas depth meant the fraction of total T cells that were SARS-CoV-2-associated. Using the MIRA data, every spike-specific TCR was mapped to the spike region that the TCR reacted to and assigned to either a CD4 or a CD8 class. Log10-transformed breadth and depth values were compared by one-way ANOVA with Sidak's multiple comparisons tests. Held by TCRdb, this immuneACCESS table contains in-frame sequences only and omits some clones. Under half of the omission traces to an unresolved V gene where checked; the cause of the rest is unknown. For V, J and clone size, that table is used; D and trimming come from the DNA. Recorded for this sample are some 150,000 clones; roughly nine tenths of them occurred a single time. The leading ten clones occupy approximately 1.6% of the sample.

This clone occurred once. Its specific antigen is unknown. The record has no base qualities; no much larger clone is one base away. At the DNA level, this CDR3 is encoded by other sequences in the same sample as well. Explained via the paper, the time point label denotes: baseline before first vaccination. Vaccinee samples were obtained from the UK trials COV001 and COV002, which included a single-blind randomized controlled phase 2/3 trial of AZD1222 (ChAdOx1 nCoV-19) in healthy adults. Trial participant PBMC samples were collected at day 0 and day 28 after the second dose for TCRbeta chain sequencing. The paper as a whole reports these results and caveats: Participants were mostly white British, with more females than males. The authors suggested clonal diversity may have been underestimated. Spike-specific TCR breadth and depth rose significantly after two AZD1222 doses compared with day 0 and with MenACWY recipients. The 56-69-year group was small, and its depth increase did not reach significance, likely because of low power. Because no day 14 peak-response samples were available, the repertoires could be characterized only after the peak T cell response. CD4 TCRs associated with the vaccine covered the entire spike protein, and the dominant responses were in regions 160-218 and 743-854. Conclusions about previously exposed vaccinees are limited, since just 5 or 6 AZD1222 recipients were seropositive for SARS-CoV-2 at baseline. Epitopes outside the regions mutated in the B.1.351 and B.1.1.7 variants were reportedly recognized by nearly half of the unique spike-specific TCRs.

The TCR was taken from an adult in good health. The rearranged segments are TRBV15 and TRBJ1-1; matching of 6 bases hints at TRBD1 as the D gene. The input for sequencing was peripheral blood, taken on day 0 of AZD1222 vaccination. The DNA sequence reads TGTGCCACCAGCAGAGATCCACAGGGGAACACTGAAGCTTTCTTT. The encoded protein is CATSRDPQGNTEAFF.